The next 9 T cell receptor beta chains were all read from a single sample in a study of T cells in Graves' hyperthyroidism and ophthalmopathy. Using RNA transcripts as the source, TCR beta CDR3 regions were amplified. The HTBI primer set was used in a first-round RT-PCR of the TCR CDR3. TCRdb itself ran the multiplex PCR reads through MiXCR, one entry per CDR3 protein. The sample shows roughly 500,000 distinct CDR3 sequences, roughly 24% of them seen only once. The sample consisted of blood. These receptors were collected from a woman in her 30s with Graves' ophthalmopathy.

This clonotype was picked up a small number of times. A much larger clone is a single base away; this may be a read error. The chain recombines TRBV6-1 with TRBJ2-7, with D unclear. CDR1 is MNHNS, CDR2 SASEGT, per germline. The CDR3 totals 12 residues. V lost 2 bases, J lost 2 bases, and 4 bases lay in between. The DNA for the CDR3 is TGTGCCAGCAGTGAATTCACCTACGAGCAGTACTTC. Translation gives CASSEFTYEQYF.

This clonotype was counted a few times. J is TRBJ2-7 and V is TRBV13; D gene ambiguous. The CDR3 sequence is 15 residues long. Germline V gene data show CDR1 as PRHDT and CDR2 as FYEKMQ (reference sequence). Trimming stripped 1 base from V and 2 bases from J, with 12 bases between. The DNA of the CDR3 is TGTGCCAGCAGCTTAGTCGATAGGGATGCCTACGAGCAGTACTTC. Its translation: CASSLVDRDAYEQYF.

This clonotype has at least ten counts. The chain uses TRBV4-1 and TRBJ1-1; D uncertain. The CDR3 spans 14 residues. Per germline, CDR1 MGHRA and CDR2 YSYEKL. The germline V and J ends were trimmed by 0 bases and 0 bases, with 5 bases remaining between them. The chain's CDR3 is CASSQETVNTEAFF. CDR3 in DNA: TGCGCCAGCAGCCAAGAGACGGTGAACACTGAAGCTTTCTTT.

The sample holds many counts of this clonotype. This sequence joins TRBV19 and TRBJ2-5, with D unclear. V lost 5 bases and J lost 4, with 17 bases in between. Germline loops: CDR1 LNHDA, CDR2 SQIVND (reference sequence). This CDR3 contains 15 residues. CDR3 nucleotides: TGTGCCAGTAGTCCCCGGACCGGGTTTGCAGAGACCCAGTACTTC. It specifies CASSPRTGFAETQYF.

The genes are TRBV12-3 or TRBV12-4 and TRBJ2-7, with 7 bases fitting TRBD2. V trimming: 3 bases; J trimming: 4 bases; junction bases outside the gene matches: 9. This CDR3 is built from 15 residues. CDR3 sequence: CASSLSGEVRYEQYF. The DNA of the CDR3 is TGTGCCAGCAGTTTGAGCGGGGAAGTAAGGTACGAGCAGTACTTC.

V gene TRBV24-1 combines with J gene TRBJ2-3; D uncertain. Germline CDR1 is KGHDR and CDR2 is SFDVKD. The CDR3 totals 12 residues. Trimming stripped 4 bases from V and 4 bases from J, with 5 bases between. The CDR3 nucleotides are TGTGCCACCAGTGAAACTTCAGATACGCAGTATTTT. Its translation is CATSETSDTQYF.

This clonotype has more than one count but fewer than ten. The genes are TRBV27 and TRBJ2-7; D gene unclear. The CDR3 sequence is 13 residues long. V was trimmed by 0 bases and J by 5 bases, leaving 8 bases between them. The germline gives CDR1 MNHEY, CDR2 SMNVEV (reference sequence). The CDR3 loop reads CASSLSTLDEQYF. CDR3 nucleotide sequence: TGTGCCAGCAGTTTATCAACTCTCGACGAGCAGTACTTC.

This clonotype appeared a few times. V and J are TRBV20-1 and TRBJ2-2; no firm D call. This CDR3 has 13 amino acids. Germline CDR1 reads DFQATT; CDR2 reads SNEGSKA (reference sequence). The V and J ends lost 1 base and 1 base respectively, with 4 bases between them. CDR3 protein: CSARAQNTGELFF. CDR3 nucleotides: TGCAGTGCTAGAGCTCAGAACACCGGGGAGCTGTTTTTT.

This clonotype was detected a few times. The chain carries TRBV28 and TRBJ2-6; 7 positions agree with TRBD2. The CDR3 sequence is 16 residues long. Germline V lookup: CDR1 MDHEN, CDR2 SYDVKM. V was clipped by 6 bases and J by 9 bases; unmatched bases: 14. The CDR3 spells CASSSWGRDTVNVLTF. CDR3 bases: TGTGCCAGCAGCAGCTGGGGGAGGGATACGGTCAACGTCCTGACTTTC.